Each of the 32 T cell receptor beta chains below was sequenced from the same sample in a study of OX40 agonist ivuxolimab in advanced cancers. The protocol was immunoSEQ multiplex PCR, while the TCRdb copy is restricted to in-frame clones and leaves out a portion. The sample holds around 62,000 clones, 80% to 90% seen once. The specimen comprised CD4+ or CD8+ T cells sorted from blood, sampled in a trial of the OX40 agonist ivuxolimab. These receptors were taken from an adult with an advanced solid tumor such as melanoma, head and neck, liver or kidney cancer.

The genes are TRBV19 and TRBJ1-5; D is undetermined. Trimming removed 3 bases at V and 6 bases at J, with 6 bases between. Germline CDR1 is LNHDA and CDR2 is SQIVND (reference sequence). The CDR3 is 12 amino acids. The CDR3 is CASSIHVQPQHF. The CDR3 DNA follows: TGTGCCAGTAGTATTCACGTTCAGCCCCAGCATTTT.

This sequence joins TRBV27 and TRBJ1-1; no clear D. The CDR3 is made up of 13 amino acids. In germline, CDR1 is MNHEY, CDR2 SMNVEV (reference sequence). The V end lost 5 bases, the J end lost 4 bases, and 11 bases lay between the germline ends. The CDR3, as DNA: TGTGCCAGCAGTCTAGACACGGCCACTGAAGCTTTCTTT. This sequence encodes CASSLDTATEAFF.

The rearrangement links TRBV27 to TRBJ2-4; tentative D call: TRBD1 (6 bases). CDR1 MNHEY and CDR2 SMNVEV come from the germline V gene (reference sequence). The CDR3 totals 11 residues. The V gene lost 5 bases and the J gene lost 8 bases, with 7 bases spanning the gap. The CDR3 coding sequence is TGTGCCAGCAGTGGGGGCGACATTCAGTACTTC. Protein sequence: CASSGGDIQYF.

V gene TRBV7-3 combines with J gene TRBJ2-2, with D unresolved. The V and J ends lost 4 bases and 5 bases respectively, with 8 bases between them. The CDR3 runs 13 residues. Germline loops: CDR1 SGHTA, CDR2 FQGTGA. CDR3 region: CASSYTSTGELFF. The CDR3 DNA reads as TGTGCCAGCAGCTACACATCGACCGGGGAGCTGTTTTTT.

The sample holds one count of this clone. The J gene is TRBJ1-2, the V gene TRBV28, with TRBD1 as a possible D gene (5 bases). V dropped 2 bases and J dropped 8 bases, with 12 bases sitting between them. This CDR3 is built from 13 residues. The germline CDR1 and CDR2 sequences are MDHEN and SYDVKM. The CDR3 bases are TGTGCCAGCAGTTTACCGGACAAGGAGGGCTACACCTTC. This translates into CASSLPDKEGYTF.

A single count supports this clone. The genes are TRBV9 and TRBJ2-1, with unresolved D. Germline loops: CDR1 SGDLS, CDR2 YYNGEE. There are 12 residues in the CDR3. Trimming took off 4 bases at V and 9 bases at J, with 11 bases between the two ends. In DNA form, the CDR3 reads TGTGCCAGCAGCACCGCGACCGGTGAGCAGTTCTTC. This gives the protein CASSTATGEQFF.

CDR3 residues: CASRGWGTDTQYF. CDR3 DNA sequence: TGCGCCAGCAGAGGGTGGGGTACAGATACGCAGTATTTT. V and J are TRBV10-2 and TRBJ2-3, with D uncertain. The germline V gene encodes CDR1 WSHSY and CDR2 SAAADI. The CDR3 loop spans 13 amino acids. V lost 6 bases to trimming and J lost 3 bases, with 10 bases between them.

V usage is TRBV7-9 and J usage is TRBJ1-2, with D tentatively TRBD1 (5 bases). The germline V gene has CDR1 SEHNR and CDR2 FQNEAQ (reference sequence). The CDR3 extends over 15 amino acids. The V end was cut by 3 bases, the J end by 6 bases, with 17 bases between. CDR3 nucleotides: TGTGCCAGCAGCTTCCCGGATCCGGGGCGGGATGGCTACACCTTC. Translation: CASSFPDPGRDGYTF.

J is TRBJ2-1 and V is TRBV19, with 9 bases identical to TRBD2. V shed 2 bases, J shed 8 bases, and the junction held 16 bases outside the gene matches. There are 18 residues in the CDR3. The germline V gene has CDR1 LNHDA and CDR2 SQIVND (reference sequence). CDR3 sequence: CASSIPDLSGSLQYEQFF. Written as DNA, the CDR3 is TGTGCCAGTAGTATACCGGACCTTAGCGGGAGCTTACAATATGAGCAGTTCTTC.

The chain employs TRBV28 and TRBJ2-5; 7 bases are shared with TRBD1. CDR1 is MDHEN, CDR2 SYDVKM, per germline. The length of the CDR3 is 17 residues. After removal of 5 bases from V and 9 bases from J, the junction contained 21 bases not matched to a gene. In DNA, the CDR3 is TGTGCCAGCAGTCCAACAGGGGAAGCGGCCGTAATTTCGGCCCAGTACTTC. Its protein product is CASSPTGEAAVISAQYF. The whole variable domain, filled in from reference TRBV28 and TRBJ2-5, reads DVKVTQSSRYLVKRTGEKVFLECVQDMDHENMFWYRQDPGLGLRLIYFSYDVKMKEKGDIPEGYSVSREKKERFSLILESASTNQTSMYLCASSPTGEAAVISAQYFGPGTRLLVL.

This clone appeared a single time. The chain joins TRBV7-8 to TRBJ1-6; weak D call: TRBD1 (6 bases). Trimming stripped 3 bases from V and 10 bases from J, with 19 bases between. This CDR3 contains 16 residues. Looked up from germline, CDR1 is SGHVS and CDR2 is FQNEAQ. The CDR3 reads CASSFPRGGRRSPLHF. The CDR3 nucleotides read TGTGCCAGCAGCTTCCCGCGGGGGGGCCGAAGATCACCCCTCCACTTT.

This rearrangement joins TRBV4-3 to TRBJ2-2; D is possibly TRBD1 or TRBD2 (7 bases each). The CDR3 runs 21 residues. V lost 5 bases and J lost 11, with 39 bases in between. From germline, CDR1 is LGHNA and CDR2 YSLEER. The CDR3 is CASSLWGGPNTPGTVGEELFF. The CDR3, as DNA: TGCGCCAGCAGCTTATGGGGGGGGCCCAACACGCCTGGGACAGTTGGAGAAGAGCTGTTTTTT.

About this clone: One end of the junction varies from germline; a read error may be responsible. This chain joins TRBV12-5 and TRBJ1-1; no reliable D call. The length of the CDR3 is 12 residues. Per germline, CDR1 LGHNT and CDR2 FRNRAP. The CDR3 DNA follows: TGTGCTAGTGGTTCGGGTAACAGTGAAGCTTTCTTT. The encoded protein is CASGSGNSEAFF.

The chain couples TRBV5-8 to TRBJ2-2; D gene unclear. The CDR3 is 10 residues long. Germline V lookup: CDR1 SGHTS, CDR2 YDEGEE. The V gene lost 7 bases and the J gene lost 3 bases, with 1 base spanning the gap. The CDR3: CASDTGELFF. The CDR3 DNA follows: TGTGCCAGCGACACCGGGGAGCTGTTTTTT.

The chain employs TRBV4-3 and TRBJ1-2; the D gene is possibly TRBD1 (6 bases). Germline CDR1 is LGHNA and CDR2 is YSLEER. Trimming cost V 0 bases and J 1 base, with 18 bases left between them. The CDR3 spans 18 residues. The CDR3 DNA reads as TGCGCCAGCAGCCAAGACCCTCCCGGAGGACAGTTTAACTATGGCTACACCTTC. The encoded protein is CASSQDPPGGQFNYGYTF.

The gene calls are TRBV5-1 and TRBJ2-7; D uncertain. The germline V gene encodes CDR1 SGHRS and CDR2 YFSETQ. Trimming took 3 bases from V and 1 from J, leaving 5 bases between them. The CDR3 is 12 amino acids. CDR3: CASSSGSYEQYF. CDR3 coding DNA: TGCGCCAGCAGCTCCGGGTCCTACGAGCAGTACTTC.

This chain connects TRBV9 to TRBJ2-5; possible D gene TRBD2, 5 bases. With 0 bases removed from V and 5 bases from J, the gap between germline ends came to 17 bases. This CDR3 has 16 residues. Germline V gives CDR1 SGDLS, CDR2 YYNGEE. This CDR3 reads CASSVGGLAHGETQYF. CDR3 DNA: TGTGCCAGCAGCGTAGGCGGGCTGGCCCACGGGGAGACCCAGTACTTC.

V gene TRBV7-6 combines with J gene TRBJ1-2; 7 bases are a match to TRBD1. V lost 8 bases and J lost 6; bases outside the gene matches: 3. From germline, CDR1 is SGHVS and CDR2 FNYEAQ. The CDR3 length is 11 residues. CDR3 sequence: CASVGQNGYTF. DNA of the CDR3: TGTGCCAGCGTGGGACAGAATGGCTACACCTTC.

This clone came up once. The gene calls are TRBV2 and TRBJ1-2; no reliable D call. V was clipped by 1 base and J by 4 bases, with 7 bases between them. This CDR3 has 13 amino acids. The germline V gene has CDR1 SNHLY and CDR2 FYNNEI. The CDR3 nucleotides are TGTGCCAGCAGTGAAGTGGGCCCCTATGGCTACACCTTC. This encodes CASSEVGPYGYTF.

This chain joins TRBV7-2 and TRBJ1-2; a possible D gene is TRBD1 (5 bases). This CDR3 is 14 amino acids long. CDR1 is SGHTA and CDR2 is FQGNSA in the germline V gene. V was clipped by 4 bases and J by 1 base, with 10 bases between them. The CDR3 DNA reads TGTGCCAGCAGCTCCCCAGGGATTAACTATGGCTACACCTTC. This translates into CASSSPGINYGYTF.

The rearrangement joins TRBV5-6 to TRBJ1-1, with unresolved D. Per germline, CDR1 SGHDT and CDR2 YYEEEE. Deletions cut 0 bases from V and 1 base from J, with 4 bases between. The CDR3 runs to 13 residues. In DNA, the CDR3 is TGTGCCAGCAGCTTGGGCGAGAACACTGAAGCTTTCTTT. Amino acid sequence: CASSLGENTEAFF.

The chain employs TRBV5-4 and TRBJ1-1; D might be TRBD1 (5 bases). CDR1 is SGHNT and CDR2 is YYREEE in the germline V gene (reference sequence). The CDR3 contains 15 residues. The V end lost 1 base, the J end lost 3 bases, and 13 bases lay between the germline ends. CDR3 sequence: CASSLRRGSDTEAFF. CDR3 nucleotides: TGTGCCAGCAGCTTGAGGCGGGGCTCGGACACTGAAGCTTTCTTT.

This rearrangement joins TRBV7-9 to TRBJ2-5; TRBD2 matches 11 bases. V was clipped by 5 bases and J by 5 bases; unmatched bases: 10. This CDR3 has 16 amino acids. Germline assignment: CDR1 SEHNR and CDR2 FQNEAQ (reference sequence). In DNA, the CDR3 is TGTGCCAGCAGCCGGACGATAGCGGGAGGGGCGGAGACCCAGTACTTC. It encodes CASSRTIAGGAETQYF.

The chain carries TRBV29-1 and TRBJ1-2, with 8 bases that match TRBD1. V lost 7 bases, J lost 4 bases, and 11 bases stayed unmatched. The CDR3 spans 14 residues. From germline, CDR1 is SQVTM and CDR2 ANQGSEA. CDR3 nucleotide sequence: TGCAGCGCCGCCACCGGGACAGGACCCTATGGCTACACCTTC. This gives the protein CSAATGTGPYGYTF.

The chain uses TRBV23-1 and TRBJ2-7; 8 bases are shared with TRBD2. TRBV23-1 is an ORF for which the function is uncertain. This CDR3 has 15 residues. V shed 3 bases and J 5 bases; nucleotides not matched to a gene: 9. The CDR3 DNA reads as TGCGCCAGCAGTCAGTTCCAGCGGGAGTGTCACGAGCAGTACGTC. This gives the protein CASSQFQRECHEQYV.

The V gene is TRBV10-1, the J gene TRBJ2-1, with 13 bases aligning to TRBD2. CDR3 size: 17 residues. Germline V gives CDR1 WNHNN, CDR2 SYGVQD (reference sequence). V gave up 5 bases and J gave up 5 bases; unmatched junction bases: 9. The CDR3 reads CASSPGLAGPVNNEQFF. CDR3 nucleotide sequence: TGCGCCAGCAGTCCGGGACTAGCGGGGCCCGTCAACAATGAGCAGTTCTTC.

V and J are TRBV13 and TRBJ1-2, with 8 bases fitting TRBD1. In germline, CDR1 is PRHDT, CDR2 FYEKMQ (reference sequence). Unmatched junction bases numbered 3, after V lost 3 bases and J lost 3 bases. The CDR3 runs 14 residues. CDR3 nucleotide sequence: TGTGCCAGCAGCTTCTCAGGGGGCTACTATGGCTACACCTTC. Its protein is CASSFSGGYYGYTF.

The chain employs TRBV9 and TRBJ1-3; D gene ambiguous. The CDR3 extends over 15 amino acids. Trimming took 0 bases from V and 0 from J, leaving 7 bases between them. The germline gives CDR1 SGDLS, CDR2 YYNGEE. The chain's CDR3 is CASSVGTGSGNTIYF. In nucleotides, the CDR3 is TGTGCCAGCAGCGTAGGGACGGGCTCTGGAAACACCATATATTTT.

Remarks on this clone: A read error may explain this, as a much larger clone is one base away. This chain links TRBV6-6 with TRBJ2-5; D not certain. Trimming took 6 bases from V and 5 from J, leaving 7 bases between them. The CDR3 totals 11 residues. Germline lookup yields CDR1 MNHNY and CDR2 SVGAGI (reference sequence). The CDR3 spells CASSLGETQYF. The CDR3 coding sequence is TGTGCCAGCAGCCTAGGGGAGACCCAGTACTTC.

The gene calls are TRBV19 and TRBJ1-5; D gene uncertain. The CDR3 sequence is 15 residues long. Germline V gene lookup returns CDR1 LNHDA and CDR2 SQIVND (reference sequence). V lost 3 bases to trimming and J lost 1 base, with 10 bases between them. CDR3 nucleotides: TGTGCCAGTAGTATTGCCCAAGGGAGCAATCAGCCCCAGCATTTT. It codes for CASSIAQGSNQPQHF.

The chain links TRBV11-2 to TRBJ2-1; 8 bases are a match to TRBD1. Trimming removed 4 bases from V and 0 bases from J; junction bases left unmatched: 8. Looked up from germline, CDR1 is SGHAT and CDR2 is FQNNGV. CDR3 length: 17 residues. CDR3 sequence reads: CASSSPRTGSSYNEQFF. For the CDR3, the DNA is TGTGCCAGCAGCTCTCCTCGGACAGGGAGCTCCTACAATGAGCAGTTCTTC.

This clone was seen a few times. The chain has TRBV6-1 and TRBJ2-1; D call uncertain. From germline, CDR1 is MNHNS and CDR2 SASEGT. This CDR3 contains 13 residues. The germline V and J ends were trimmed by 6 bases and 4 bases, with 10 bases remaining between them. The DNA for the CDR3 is TGTGCCAGCAGGCCCATGGTGTACAATGAGCAGTTCTTC. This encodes CASRPMVYNEQFF.